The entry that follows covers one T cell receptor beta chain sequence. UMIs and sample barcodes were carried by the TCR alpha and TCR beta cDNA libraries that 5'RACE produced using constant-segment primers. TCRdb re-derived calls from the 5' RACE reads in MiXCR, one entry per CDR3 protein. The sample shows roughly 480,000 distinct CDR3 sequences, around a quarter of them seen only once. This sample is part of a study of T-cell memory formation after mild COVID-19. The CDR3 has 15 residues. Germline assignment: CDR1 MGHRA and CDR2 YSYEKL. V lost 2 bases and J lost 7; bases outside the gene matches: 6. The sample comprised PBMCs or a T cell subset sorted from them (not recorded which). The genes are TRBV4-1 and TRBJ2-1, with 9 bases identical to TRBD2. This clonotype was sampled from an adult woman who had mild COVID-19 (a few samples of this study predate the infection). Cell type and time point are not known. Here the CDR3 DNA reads TGCGCCAGCAGCCAATGGCGGGAGGGCCTGAATGAGCAGTTCTTC. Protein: CASSQWREGLNEQFF.